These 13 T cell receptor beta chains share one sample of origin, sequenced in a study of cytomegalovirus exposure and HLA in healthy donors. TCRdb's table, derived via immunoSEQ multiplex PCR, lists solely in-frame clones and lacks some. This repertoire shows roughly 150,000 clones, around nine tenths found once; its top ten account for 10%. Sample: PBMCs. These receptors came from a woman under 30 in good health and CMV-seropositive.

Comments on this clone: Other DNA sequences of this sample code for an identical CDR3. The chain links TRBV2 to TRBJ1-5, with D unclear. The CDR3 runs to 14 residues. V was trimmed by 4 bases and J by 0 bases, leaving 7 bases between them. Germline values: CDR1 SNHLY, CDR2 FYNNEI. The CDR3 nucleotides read TGTGCCAGCAGTGCCGTAAATAGCAATCAGCCCCAGCATTTT. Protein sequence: CASSAVNSNQPQHF.

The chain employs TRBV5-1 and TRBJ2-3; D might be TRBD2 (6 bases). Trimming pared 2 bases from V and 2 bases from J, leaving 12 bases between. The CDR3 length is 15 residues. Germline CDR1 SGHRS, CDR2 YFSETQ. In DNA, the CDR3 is TGCGCCAGCAGCTTACCCGGGGGAGACACAGATACGCAGTATTTT. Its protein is CASSLPGGDTDTQYF.

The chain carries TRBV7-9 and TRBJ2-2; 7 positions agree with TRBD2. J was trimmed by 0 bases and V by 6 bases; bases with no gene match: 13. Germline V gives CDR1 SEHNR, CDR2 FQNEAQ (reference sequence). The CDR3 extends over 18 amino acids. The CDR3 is CASSIRGGFETNTGELFF. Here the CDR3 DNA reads TGTGCCAGCAGTATTAGGGGAGGGTTTGAAACGAACACCGGGGAGCTGTTTTTT.

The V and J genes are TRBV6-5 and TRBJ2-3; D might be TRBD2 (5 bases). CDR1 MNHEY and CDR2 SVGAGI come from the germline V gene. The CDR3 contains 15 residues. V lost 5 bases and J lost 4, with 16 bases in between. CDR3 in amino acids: CASSPRGRVADTQYF. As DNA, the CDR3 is TGTGCCAGCAGTCCCCGGGGTAGGGTTGCAGATACGCAGTATTTT.

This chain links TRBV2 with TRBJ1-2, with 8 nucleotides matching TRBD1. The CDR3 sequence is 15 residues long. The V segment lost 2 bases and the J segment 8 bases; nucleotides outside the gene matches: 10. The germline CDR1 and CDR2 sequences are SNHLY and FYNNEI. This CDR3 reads CASSEWTGKPGGYTF. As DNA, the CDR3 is TGTGCCAGCAGTGAATGGACAGGGAAACCGGGGGGCTACACCTTC.

For the CDR3, the DNA is TGTGCCAGCAGTGGTAGTACAGGGATCTCCTACGAGCAGTACTTC. Translation gives CASSGSTGISYEQYF. The V call is TRBV2, the J call TRBJ2-7, with D perhaps matching TRBD1 (6 bases). This CDR3 is 15 amino acids long. Germline V gives CDR1 SNHLY, CDR2 FYNNEI. The V gene lost 4 bases and the J gene lost 0 bases, with 13 bases spanning the gap.

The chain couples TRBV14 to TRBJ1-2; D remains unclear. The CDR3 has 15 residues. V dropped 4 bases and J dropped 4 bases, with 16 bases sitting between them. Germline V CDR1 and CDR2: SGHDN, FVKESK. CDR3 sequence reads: CASSPQARAFYGYTF. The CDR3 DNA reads TGTGCCAGCAGCCCGCAAGCGAGAGCGTTCTATGGCTACACCTTC.

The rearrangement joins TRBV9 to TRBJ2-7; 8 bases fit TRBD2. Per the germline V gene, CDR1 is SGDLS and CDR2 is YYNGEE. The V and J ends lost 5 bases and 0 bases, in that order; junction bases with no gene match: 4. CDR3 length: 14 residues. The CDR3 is CASSAGGTSYEQYF. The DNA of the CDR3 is TGTGCCAGCAGTGCGGGGGGTACCTCCTACGAGCAGTACTTC.

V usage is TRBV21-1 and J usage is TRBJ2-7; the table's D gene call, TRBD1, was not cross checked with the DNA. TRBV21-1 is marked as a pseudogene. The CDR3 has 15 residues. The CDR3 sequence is CASHETRDRVHEQYF. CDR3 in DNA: TGTGCCAGTCACGAGACCCGGGACAGGGTCCACGAGCAGTACTTC.

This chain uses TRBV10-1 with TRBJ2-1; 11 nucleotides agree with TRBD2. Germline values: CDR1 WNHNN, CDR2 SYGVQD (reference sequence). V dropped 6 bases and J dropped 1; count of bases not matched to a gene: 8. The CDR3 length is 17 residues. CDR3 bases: TGCGCCAGCAGCTATGGACTAGCGGGTCCATCCTACAATGAGCAGTTCTTC. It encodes CASSYGLAGPSYNEQFF.

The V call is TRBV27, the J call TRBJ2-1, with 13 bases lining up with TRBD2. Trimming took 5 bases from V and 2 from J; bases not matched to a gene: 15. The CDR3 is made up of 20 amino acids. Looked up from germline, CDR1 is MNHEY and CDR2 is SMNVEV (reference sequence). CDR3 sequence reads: CASSHTGTSGMIGPYNEQFF. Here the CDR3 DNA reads TGTGCCAGCAGTCATACCGGGACTAGCGGGATGATTGGGCCCTACAATGAGCAGTTCTTC.

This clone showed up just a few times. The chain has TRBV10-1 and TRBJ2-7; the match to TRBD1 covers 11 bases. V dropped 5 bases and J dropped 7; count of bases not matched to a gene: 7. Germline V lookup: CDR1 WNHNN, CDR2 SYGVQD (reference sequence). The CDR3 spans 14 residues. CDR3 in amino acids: CASSSGQGAGEQYF. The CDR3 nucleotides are TGCGCCAGCAGTTCCGGACAGGGGGCGGGTGAGCAGTACTTC.

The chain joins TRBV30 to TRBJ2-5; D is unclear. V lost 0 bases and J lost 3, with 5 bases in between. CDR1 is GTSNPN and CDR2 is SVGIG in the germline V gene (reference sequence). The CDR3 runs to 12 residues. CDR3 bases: TGTGCCTGGAGTGTGGCTGAAGAGACCCAGTACTTC. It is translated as CAWSVAEETQYF.